The 8 T cell receptor beta chains in this list originate from one sample, sequenced in a study of shared clonotypes between healthy human individuals. Terminally differentiated effector memory CD45RA+ cells were excluded by CCR7 positive selection of CD45RO-negative cells. Sequencing used immunoSEQ multiplex PCR; TCRdb keeps in-frame clones, though not all of them. This sample has millions of clones; 85% to 95% occur once, and the top ten carry more than 0.95%. The sequencing sample was made of naive CD8+ T cells sorted from blood. These receptors were collected from a man between 18 and 35 years old in good health.

V usage is TRBV9 and J usage is TRBJ1-1, with D possibly matching TRBD1 (5 bases). Looked up from germline, CDR1 is SGDLS and CDR2 is YYNGEE. The CDR3 totals 17 residues. V lost 4 bases and J 1 base, leaving 20 bases between the germline ends. Here the CDR3 reads CASSPSGRVLENTEAFF. In DNA form, the CDR3 reads TGTGCCAGCAGCCCCTCGGGGCGGGTCCTCGAGAACACTGAAGCTTTCTTT.

CDR3 bases: TGTGCCAGCAGTCCCCGATCTGGGTTTGAAGCTTTCTTT. Its protein is CASSPRSGFEAFF. V and J are TRBV27 and TRBJ1-1; D is uncertain. Germline V lookup: CDR1 MNHEY, CDR2 SMNVEV (reference sequence). CDR3 length equals 13 residues. V was shortened by 5 bases and J by 7 bases, with 14 bases between the two germline ends.

V gene TRBV18 combines with J gene TRBJ2-1; 7 bases fit TRBD1. There are 19 residues in the CDR3. CDR1 is KGHSH, CDR2 LQKENI, per germline. V was clipped by 2 bases and J by 0 bases; unmatched bases: 13. CDR3 sequence (DNA): TGTGCCAGCTCACCAAACCCGACAGGGCCAATGAGCTCCTACAATGAGCAGTTCTTC. Translation gives CASSPNPTGPMSSYNEQFF.

The rearrangement uses TRBV5-8 and TRBJ2-1; D gene unclear. V lost 4 bases and J 0 bases, leaving 11 bases between the germline ends. This CDR3 comprises 15 residues. Germline CDR1 is SGHTS and CDR2 is YDEGEE. The CDR3 nucleotides are TGTGCCAGCAGCCTGGAAGTTAGCTCCTACAATGAGCAGTTCTTC. Protein product: CASSLEVSSYNEQFF.

This clone was detected only once. The chain couples TRBV18 to TRBJ2-7; no clear D. V was trimmed by 3 bases and J by 1 base, leaving 13 bases between them. CDR3 length equals 15 residues. Germline CDR1 KGHSH, CDR2 LQKENI. Here the CDR3 DNA reads TGTGCCAGCTCACCGGTAGAGGATTCTTCCTACGAGCAGTACTTC. Encoded protein: CASSPVEDSSYEQYF. Drawing the rest from reference TRBV18 and TRBJ2-7, the complete variable domain is NAGVMQNPRHLVRRRGQEARLRCSPMKGHSHVYWYRQLPEEGLKFMVYLQKENIIDESGMPKERFSAEFPKEGPSILRIQQVVRGDSAAYFCASSPVEDSSYEQYFGPGTRLTVT.

V usage is TRBV9 and J usage is TRBJ2-5, with 7 bases aligning to TRBD1. The CDR3 contains 14 residues. The germline V gene encodes CDR1 SGDLS and CDR2 YYNGEE. V shed 3 bases, J shed 1 base, and the junction held 3 bases outside the gene matches. The CDR3, as DNA: TGTGCCAGCAGCGCCGCAGGGGGCCAAGAGACCCAGTACTTC. Protein: CASSAAGGQETQYF.

The chain couples TRBV9 to TRBJ2-3; D remains ambiguous. V was pared by 3 bases and J by 0 bases, with 23 bases between. The CDR3 totals 19 residues. Germline CDR1 is SGDLS and CDR2 is YYNGEE. This chain's CDR3 is CASSGTSGPRNPSTDTQYF. CDR3 DNA sequence: TGTGCCAGCAGCGGCACCTCCGGGCCCAGGAATCCTAGCACAGATACGCAGTATTTT.

This chain uses TRBV29-1 with TRBJ2-7, with 8 bases matching TRBD1. V shed 6 bases and J 0 bases; nucleotides not matched to a gene: 4. The CDR3 sequence is 13 residues long. Germline V gene sequence: CDR1 SQVTM, CDR2 ANQGSEA. CDR3 protein: CSVRTGYSYEQYF. The CDR3 DNA reads TGCAGCGTCCGGACAGGGTACTCCTACGAGCAGTACTTC.